This TCR beta chain was sequenced during a study of CD8+ T cells in alopecia areata (dated by TCRdb to 2016 to 2018). Describing the broader study: Treated patients were enrolled in an open-label pilot trial of oral tofacitinib at 5 to 10 mg twice daily for moderate-to-severe alopecia areata. Tofacitinib was administered for 6 to 18 months, and 6 months of follow-up off drug were then conducted to assess delayed response and recurrence. In treated patients, disease severity was measured using the SALT score, which gives the percentage of scalp surface area affected. To study T cell clonal expansion in alopecia areata, the researchers applied high-throughput TCRbeta sequencing to both the C3H/HeJ mouse model and human patients. Scalp tissue and sorted CD4+ and CD8+ peripheral blood T cells from patchy and totalis/universalis alopecia areata patients and from healthy controls were covered by human TCRbeta sequencing. Tofacitinib-treated patients had biopsies at baseline and at 4 and 24 weeks of treatment, with a later scalp biopsy in several patients. Scalp clonality was compared across normal scalp (n=4), patchy alopecia areata scalp (n=8), and alopecia totalis/universalis scalp (n=8). The RNA source kit depended on sample type: the PAXgene miRNA kit for fixed scalp, the miRNeasy kit for PBMCs, and the RNeasy kit for mouse skin. TCRbeta CDR3 regions were amplified by immunoSEQ multiplex PCR with 35 Vbeta forward and 13 Jbeta reverse primers.

V lost 5 bases and J lost 4 bases, and the count of bases not matched to a germline gene is 8. Measured from the cysteine to the phenylalanine, the CDR3 is 16 residues long. Only CDR3 DNA is held: 48 bases, read in frame from base 1. The germline V gene (reference sequence) supplies CDR1 MNHEY and CDR2 SMNVEV. The meaning of the sample's time point label: roughly 27 days on oral tofacitinib. The treatment or condition label here, explained by the study, means: oral pan-JAK inhibitor, 5-10 mg twice daily. Lesional scalp punch biopsies and peripheral blood were obtained from alopecia areata patients. PBMCs were separated by density centrifugation and stained for CD3, CD4 and CD8, after which CD4+ and CD8+ T cells were sorted on a FACSAria. To prepare the library, the immunoSEQ multiplex PCR assay was applied. RNA was extracted from all samples and reverse transcribed into cDNA, which served as template for TCR sequencing. SuperScript III was used for first-strand cDNA synthesis, primed with a 2:1 mix of oligo-dT and random hexamers. A synthetic immune receptor repertoire was used to assess amplification bias, and residual bias was removed computationally. From the authors' description of their analysis: Raw reads were preprocessed to remove errors, and CDR3 was defined according to IMGT conventions as the region from the conserved cysteine to phenylalanine. To get clonality, Shannon entropy was normalized by log2 of the number of productive unique TCRs and the result was subtracted from 1. Whether each scalp clone was CD4 or CD8 was inferred by checking scalp TCRbeta sequences against the CD4 and CD8 repertoires from sorted blood. What TCRdb holds here is the immuneACCESS table cut down to in-frame rearrangements. Part of the clones is not present; checked against another copy, under half of the missing clones reflect an unresolved V gene, and the others are unexplained. V and J calls and clone size come straight from that table; D and trimming were deduced from the DNA. This sample lists approximately 43,000 clones; 55% to 75% were detected once. The ten largest clones represent 20% to 25% of the sample.

Concerning this clone itself: No antigen is known for it. Base qualities are not at hand, and no much larger clone is one base apart.

The full study reports these points: TCR sequences shared between patients were less clear than in mice, possibly partly because of HLA diversity in the patient population. Higher clonality and more expanded CD8+ clones were observed in lesional scalp than in normal scalp, particularly in alopecia totalis/universalis, a finding suggestive of antigenic drive. Many expanded lesional clones were found to persist in scalp and blood during tofacitinib treatment, and relapse after treatment cessation may be partly explained by this persistence. Resident alphabeta T cells in normal human skin are also sequenced, complicating scalp TCR repertoire analysis, unlike mouse skin dominated by gammadelta T cells. Scalp clonality and the number of expanded CD8+ clones among the top 100 scalp clones were significantly decreased by tofacitinib. Because the treated cohort was small and had only one nonresponder, larger studies are needed to examine links between baseline CD8+ expansion and response.

Sequenced here: CD8+ T cells sorted from blood, sampled at week 4, from a patient treated with tofacitinib. This TCR derives from a human donor with alopecia areata. The rearranged segments are TRBV27 and TRBJ2-2, and TRBD1 aligns with 9 junction nucleotides. The nucleotide sequence reads TGTGCCAGCAGTCCTGGGACAGGGAGGGTCACCGGGGAGCTGTTTTTT. The encoded protein is CASSPGTGRVTGELFF.